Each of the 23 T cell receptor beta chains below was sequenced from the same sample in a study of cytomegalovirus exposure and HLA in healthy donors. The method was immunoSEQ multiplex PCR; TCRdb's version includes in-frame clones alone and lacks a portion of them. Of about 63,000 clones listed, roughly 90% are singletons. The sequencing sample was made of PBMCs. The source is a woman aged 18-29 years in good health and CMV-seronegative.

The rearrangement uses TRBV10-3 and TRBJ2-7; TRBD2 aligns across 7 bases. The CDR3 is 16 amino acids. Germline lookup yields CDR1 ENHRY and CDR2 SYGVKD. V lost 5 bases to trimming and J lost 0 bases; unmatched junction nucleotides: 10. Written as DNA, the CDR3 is TGTGCCATCAGTCCTGTTGCGGGAGCAGTCTCCTACGAGCAGTACTTC. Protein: CAISPVAGAVSYEQYF.

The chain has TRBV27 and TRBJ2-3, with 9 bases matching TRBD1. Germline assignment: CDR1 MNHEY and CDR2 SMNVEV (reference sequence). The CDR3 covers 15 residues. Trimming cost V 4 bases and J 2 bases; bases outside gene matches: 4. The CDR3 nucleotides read TGTGCCAGCAGTTCCGGACAGGGGACCACAGATACGCAGTATTTT. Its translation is CASSSGQGTTDTQYF.

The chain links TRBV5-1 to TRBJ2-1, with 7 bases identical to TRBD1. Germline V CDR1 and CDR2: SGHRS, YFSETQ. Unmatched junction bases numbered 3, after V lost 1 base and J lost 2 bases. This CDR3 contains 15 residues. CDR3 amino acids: CASSLTGDAYNEQFF. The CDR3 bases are TGCGCCAGCAGCTTGACAGGGGATGCCTACAATGAGCAGTTCTTC.

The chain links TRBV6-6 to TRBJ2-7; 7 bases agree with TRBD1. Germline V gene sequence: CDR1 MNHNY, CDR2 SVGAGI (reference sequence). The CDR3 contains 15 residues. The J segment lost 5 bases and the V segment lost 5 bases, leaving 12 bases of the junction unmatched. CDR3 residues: CASSLQRGDRDEQYF. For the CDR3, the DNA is TGTGCCAGCAGTCTCCAGAGGGGTGACAGGGACGAGCAGTACTTC.

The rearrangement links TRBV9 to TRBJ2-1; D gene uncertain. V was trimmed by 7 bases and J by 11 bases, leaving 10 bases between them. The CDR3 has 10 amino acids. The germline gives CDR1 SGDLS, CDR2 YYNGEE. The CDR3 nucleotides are TGTGCCAGCGGTACAATGAAGCAGTTCTTC. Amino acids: CASGTMKQFF.

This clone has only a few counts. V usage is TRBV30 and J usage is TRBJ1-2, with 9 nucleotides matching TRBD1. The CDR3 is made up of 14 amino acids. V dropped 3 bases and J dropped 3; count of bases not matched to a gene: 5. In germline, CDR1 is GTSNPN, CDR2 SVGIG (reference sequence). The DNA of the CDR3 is TGTGCCTGGAGCCCGGGACAGGGCCACTATGGCTACACCTTC. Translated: CAWSPGQGHYGYTF.

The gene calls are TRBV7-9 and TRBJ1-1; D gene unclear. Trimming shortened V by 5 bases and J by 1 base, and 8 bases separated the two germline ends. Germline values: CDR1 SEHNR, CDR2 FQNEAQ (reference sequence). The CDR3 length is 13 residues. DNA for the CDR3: TGTGCCAGCAGCACAAGACAGAACACTGAAGCTTTCTTT. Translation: CASSTRQNTEAFF.

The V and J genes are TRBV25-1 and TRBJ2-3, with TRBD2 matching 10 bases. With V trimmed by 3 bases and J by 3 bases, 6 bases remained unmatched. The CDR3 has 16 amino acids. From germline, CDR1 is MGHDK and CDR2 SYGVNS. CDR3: CASSEGLAGVTDTQYF. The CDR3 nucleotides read TGTGCCAGCAGTGAGGGGCTAGCGGGGGTAACAGATACGCAGTATTTT.

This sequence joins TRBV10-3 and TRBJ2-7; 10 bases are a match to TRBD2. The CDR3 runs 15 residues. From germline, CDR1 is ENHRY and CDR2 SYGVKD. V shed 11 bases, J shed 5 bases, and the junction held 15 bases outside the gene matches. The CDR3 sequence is CASKVLAGEYHEQYF. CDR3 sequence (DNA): TGTGCCTCAAAAGTCCTAGCGGGAGAATACCACGAGCAGTACTTC.

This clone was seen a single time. CDR3 DNA: TGTGCCTGCCCCGGGACTCCTCCCTACGAGCAGTACTTC. Residues: CACPGTPPYEQYF. The chain is built from TRBV30 and TRBJ2-7; perhaps TRBD2 as D (6 bases). Germline V CDR1 and CDR2: GTSNPN, SVGIG (reference sequence). Deletions cut 6 bases from V and 2 bases from J, with 14 bases between. This CDR3 is built from 13 residues.

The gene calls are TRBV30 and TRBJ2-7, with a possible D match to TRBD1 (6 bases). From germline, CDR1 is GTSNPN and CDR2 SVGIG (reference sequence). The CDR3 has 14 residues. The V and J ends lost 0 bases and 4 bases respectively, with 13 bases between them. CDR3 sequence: CAWSVPQGAYEQYF. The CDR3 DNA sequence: TGTGCCTGGAGTGTACCACAGGGTGCTTACGAGCAGTACTTC.

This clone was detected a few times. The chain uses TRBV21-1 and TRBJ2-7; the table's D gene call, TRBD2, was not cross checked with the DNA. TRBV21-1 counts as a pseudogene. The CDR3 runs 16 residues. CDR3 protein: CASSRRKGGSTYEQYF. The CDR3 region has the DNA TGTGCCAGCAGCAGGAGGAAAGGCGGGAGTACCTACGAGCAGTACTTC.

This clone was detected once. The CDR3 loop reads CASSDGTGAYQETQYF. Here the CDR3 DNA reads TGTGCCAGCAGTGATGGGACAGGGGCGTACCAAGAGACCCAGTACTTC. The V and J genes are TRBV6-1 and TRBJ2-5, with 10 nucleotides matching TRBD1. The CDR3 has 16 residues. CDR1 is MNHNS, CDR2 SASEGT, per germline. V shed 3 bases, J shed 0 bases, and the junction held 4 bases outside the gene matches.

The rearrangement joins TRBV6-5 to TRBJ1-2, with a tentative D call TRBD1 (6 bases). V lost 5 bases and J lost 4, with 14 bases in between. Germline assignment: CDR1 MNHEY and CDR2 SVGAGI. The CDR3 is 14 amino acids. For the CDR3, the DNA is TGTGCCAGCAGTGACCTACAGGGACCCTATGGCTACACCTTC. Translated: CASSDLQGPYGYTF.

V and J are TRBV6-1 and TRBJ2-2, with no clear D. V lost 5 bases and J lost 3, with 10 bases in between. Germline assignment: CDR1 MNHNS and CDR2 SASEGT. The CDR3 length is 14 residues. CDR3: CASSRDLYTGELFF. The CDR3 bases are TGTGCCAGCAGTCGCGACTTATACACCGGGGAGCTGTTTTTT.

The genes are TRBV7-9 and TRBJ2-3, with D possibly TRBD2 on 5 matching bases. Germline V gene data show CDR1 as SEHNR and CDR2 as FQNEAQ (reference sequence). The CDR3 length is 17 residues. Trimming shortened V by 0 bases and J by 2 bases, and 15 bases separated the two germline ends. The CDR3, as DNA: TGTGCCAGCAGCTTAGCCCCTTTCGGGATCATCACAGATACGCAGTATTTT. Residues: CASSLAPFGIITDTQYF.

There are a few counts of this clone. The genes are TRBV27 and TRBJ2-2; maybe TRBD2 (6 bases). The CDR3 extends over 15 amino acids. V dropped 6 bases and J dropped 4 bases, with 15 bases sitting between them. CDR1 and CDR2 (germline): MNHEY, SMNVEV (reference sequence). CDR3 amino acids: CASRTGTSTTGELFF. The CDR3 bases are TGTGCCAGCAGAACGGGGACTTCCACCACCGGGGAGCTGTTTTTT.

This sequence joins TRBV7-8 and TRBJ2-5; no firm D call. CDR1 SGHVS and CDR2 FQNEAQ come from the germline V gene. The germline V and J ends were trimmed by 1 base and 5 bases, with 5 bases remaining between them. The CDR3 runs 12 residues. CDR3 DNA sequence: TGTGCCAGCAGCTTAGTATCGGAGACCCAGTACTTC. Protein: CASSLVSETQYF. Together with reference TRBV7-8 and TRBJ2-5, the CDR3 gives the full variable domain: GAGVSQSPRYKVAKRGQDVALRCDPISGHVSLFWYQQALGQGPEFLTYFQNEAQLDKSGLPSDRFFAERPEGSVSTLKIQRTQQEDSAVYLCASSLVSETQYFGPGTRLLVL.

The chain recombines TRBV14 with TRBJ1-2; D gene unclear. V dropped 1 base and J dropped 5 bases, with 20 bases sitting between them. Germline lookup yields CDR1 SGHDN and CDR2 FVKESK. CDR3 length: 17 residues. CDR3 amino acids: CASSQVSRRVLGYGYTF. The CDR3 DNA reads TGTGCCAGCAGCCAAGTCTCGAGAAGGGTACTAGGTTATGGCTACACCTTC.

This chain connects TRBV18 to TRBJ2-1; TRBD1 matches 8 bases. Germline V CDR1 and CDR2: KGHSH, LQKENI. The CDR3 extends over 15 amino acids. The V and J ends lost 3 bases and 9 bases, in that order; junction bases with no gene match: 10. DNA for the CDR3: TGTGCCAGCTCACCGGGGCAGGGGGCGCTTAGTGAGCAGTTCTTC. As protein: CASSPGQGALSEQFF.

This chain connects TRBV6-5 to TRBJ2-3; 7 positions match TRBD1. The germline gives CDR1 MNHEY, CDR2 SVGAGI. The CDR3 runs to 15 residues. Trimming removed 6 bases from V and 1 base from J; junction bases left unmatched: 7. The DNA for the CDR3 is TGTGCCAGCAGGCCCGGACAGGCGCGCACAGATACGCAGTATTTT. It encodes CASRPGQARTDTQYF.

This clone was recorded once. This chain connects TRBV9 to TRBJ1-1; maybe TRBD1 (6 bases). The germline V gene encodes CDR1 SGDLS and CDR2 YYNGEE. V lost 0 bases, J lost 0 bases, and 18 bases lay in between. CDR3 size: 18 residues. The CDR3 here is CASSVAGLPGALNTEAFF. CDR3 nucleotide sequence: TGTGCCAGCAGCGTAGCAGGTCTCCCAGGGGCCTTGAACACTGAAGCTTTCTTT.

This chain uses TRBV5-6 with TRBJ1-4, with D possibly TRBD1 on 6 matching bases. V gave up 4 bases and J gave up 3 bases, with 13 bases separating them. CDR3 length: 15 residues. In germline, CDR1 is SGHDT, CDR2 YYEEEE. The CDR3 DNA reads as TGTGCCAGCAGCATACAGGGTCCCGCTAATGAAAAACTGTTTTTT. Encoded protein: CASSIQGPANEKLFF.